Following are 18 T cell receptor beta chains from one sample sequenced in a study of OX40 agonist ivuxolimab in advanced cancers. This table comes from immunoSEQ multiplex PCR, and its TCRdb copy is limited to in-frame clones, with some not included. The sample contains around 83,000 clones, 84% of which appear only once. The starting material was CD4+ or CD8+ T cells sorted from blood, obtained in a trial of the OX40 agonist ivuxolimab. All receptors come from an adult with an advanced solid tumor such as melanoma, head and neck, liver or kidney cancer.

The chain joins TRBV7-3 to TRBJ1-5; no clear D gene. The CDR3 is 15 residues long. Trimming left V 2 bases short and J 3 bases short, with 11 bases between. Germline CDR1 and CDR2: SGHTA and FQGTGA. The CDR3 is CASSLDGQPNQPQHF. CDR3 sequence (DNA): TGTGCCAGCAGCTTAGATGGGCAGCCCAATCAGCCCCAGCATTTT.

J is TRBJ2-2 and V is TRBV23-1; 8 bases are a match to TRBD1. TRBV23-1 is labeled an ORF, and its function is uncertain. V trimming: 8 bases; J trimming: 2 bases; junction bases outside the gene matches: 10. CDR3 size: 16 residues. CDR3 sequence: CASLIPGQDNTGELFF. Here the CDR3 DNA reads TGCGCCAGCCTAATTCCGGGACAGGATAACACCGGGGAGCTGTTTTTT.

This clone was observed once. The V gene is TRBV5-1, the J gene TRBJ2-1, with 8 bases identical to TRBD1. The CDR3 is made up of 15 amino acids. CDR1 is SGHRS, CDR2 YFSETQ, per germline. V was pared by 0 bases and J by 3 bases, with 2 bases of the junction left unmatched. This CDR3 is CASSLVGQGYNEQFF. CDR3 nucleotide sequence: TGCGCCAGCAGCTTGGTTGGACAGGGCTACAATGAGCAGTTCTTC.

With respect to this clone: A read error may account for a junction end that differs from germline. V usage is TRBV5-1 and J usage is TRBJ1-1; TRBD1 agrees at 7 bases. The CDR3 runs to 13 residues. Germline CDR1 SGHRS, CDR2 YFSETQ. The CDR3 bases are TGCGCCAGCACCTTGACAGGGACCACTGAAGCTTTCTTT. Amino acids: CASTLTGTTEAFF.

This chain uses TRBV19 with TRBJ1-2; a possible D gene is TRBD1 (5 bases). Germline V gene data show CDR1 as LNHDA and CDR2 as SQIVND (reference sequence). CDR3 length: 14 amino acids. Trimming stripped 3 bases from V and 4 bases from J, with 12 bases between. The CDR3 DNA reads TGTGCCAGTAGTATTAGCTTCGGGACCTATGGCTACACCTTC. This encodes CASSISFGTYGYTF.

V and J are TRBV5-5 and TRBJ2-3; 7 bases are a match to TRBD1. Trimming at V came to 1 base and at J to 3 bases, leaving 8 bases not matched to a gene. Per the germline V gene, CDR1 is SGHKS and CDR2 is YYEKEE (reference sequence). CDR3 length equals 16 residues. This CDR3 reads CASSLPNRGITDTQYF. CDR3 bases: TGTGCCAGCAGCTTGCCAAACAGGGGAATTACAGATACGCAGTATTTT.

The chain has TRBV10-2 and TRBJ1-4, with 8 bases fitting TRBD1. V dropped 7 bases and J dropped 0; count of bases not matched to a gene: 7. The germline V gene has CDR1 WSHSY and CDR2 SAAADI. CDR3 length: 16 residues. CDR3 loop: CASTGQEPATNEKLFF. The CDR3 DNA is TGCGCCAGCACGGGACAGGAGCCTGCAACTAATGAAAAACTGTTTTTT.

V usage is TRBV11-2 and J usage is TRBJ2-7; D ambiguous. Germline assignment: CDR1 SGHAT and CDR2 FQNNGV. Trimming took 3 bases from V and 3 from J, leaving 6 bases between them. The CDR3 is made up of 12 amino acids. CDR3 in amino acids: CASSLVVYEQYF. Here the CDR3 DNA reads TGTGCCAGCAGCTTGGTCGTCTACGAGCAGTACTTC. Combining the CDR3 with reference TRBV11-2 and TRBJ2-7 gives the whole variable domain EAGVAQSPRYKIIEKRQSVAFWCNPISGHATLYWYQQILGQGPKLLIQFQNNGVVDDSQLPKDRFSAERLKGVDSTLKIQPAKLEDSAVYLCASSLVVYEQYFGPGTRLTVT.

The chain carries TRBV28 and TRBJ1-2; D gene unclear. Trimming removed 2 bases at V and 4 bases at J, with 5 bases between. CDR1 MDHEN and CDR2 SYDVKM come from the germline V gene. The CDR3 has 12 amino acids. As DNA, the CDR3 is TGTGCCAGCAGTTTACGGAGCTATGGCTACACCTTC. It codes for CASSLRSYGYTF.

This chain connects TRBV18 to TRBJ2-2; TRBD1 is a possible D gene (6 bases). The CDR3 has 14 residues. In germline, CDR1 is KGHSH, CDR2 LQKENI. Trimming stripped 6 bases from V and 1 base from J, with 9 bases between. The CDR3 region is CASSLGQNTGELFF. The CDR3 DNA reads TGTGCCAGCTCCCTGGGACAGAACACCGGGGAGCTGTTTTTT.

The V and J genes are TRBV19 and TRBJ1-1; D is unclear. Germline CDR1 LNHDA, CDR2 SQIVND (reference sequence). The CDR3 has 14 residues. V dropped 7 bases and J dropped 4 bases, with 16 bases sitting between them. The CDR3 DNA follows: TGTGCCAGTATGTCCGGTAGGGAGGGCACTGAAGCTTTCTTT. Its protein product is CASMSGREGTEAFF. Looking up the rest from reference TRBV19 and TRBJ1-1 gives the full variable domain: DGGITQSPKYLFRKEGQNVTLSCEQNLNHDAMYWYRQDPGQGLRLIYYSQIVNDFQKGDIAEGYSVSREKKESFPLTVTSAQKNPTAFYLCASMSGREGTEAFFGQGTRLTVV.

The chain links TRBV18 to TRBJ2-2; D is ambiguous. The germline V gene has CDR1 KGHSH and CDR2 LQKENI. The CDR3 runs 15 residues. Trimming removed 6 bases at V and 4 bases at J, with 15 bases between. The CDR3 sequence is CASSLDIRGTGELFF. For the CDR3, the DNA is TGTGCCAGCTCCCTCGACATAAGAGGCACCGGGGAGCTGTTTTTT.

The sample holds a few counts of this clone. This chain links TRBV9 with TRBJ2-1; D ambiguous. V was clipped by 4 bases and J by 6 bases, with 14 bases between them. Germline values: CDR1 SGDLS, CDR2 YYNGEE. This CDR3 is built from 14 residues. The CDR3 DNA sequence: TGTGCCAGCAGCCCGTCGTTGGCAGTCAATGAGCAGTTCTTC. It is translated as CASSPSLAVNEQFF. The full variable domain, completed using reference TRBV9 and TRBJ2-1, is DSGVTQTPKHLITATGQRVTLRCSPRSGDLSVYWYQQSLDQGLQFLIQYYNGEERAKGNILERFSAQQFPDLHSELNLSSLELGDSALYFCASSPSLAVNEQFFGPGTRLTVL.

This chain connects TRBV9 to TRBJ2-5; the match to TRBD1 covers 7 bases. This CDR3 comprises 14 residues. V dropped 4 bases and J dropped 4; count of bases not matched to a gene: 7. Germline V CDR1 and CDR2: SGDLS, YYNGEE. The CDR3 DNA reads TGTGCCAGCAGCCCCGAGACAGGGCGAGAGACCCAGTACTTC. Protein: CASSPETGRETQYF.

This sequence joins TRBV21-1 and TRBJ1-3. TRBV21-1 is a known pseudogene. The length of the CDR3 is 16 residues. In DNA, the CDR3 is TGTGCCAGCAGCAAACTAAGGGGGGACTCTGGAAACACCATATATTTT. Its translation: CASSKLRGDSGNTIYF.

The chain has TRBV15 and TRBJ1-1; D is ambiguous. Trimming removed 1 base from V and 4 bases from J, with 13 bases in between. CDR1 and CDR2 (germline): LNHNV, YYDKDF (reference sequence). The CDR3 length is 15 residues. CDR3 in DNA: TGTGCCACCAGCAGAGTAACAGAGAGAGGCACTGAAGCTTTCTTT. This codes for CATSRVTERGTEAFF.

The rearrangement links TRBV18 to TRBJ2-7, with TRBD1 matching over 9 bases. This CDR3 comprises 15 residues. V gave up 3 bases and J gave up 2 bases; unmatched junction bases: 5. The germline CDR1 and CDR2 sequences are KGHSH and LQKENI. CDR3 protein: CASSPGTGTTYEQYF. DNA for the CDR3: TGTGCCAGCTCACCCGGGACAGGGACGACCTACGAGCAGTACTTC.

V is TRBV5-5 and J is TRBJ2-7; 8 positions match TRBD1. The CDR3 is 16 residues long. V was pared by 4 bases and J by 4 bases, with 13 bases of the junction left unmatched. Germline V gene lookup returns CDR1 SGHKS and CDR2 YYEKEE (reference sequence). The CDR3 DNA reads as TGTGCCAGCAGCCCTGTTAAGGGACAGGCTCGATACGAGCAGTACTTC. It translates to CASSPVKGQARYEQYF.